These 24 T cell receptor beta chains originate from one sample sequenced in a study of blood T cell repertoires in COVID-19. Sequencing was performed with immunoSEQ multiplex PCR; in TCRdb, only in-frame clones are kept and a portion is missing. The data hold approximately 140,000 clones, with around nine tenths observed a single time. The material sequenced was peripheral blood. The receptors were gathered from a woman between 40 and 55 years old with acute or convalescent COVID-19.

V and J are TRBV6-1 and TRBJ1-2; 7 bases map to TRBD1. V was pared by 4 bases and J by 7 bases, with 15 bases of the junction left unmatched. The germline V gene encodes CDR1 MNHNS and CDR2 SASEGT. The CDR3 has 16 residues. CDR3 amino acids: CASSARGDRLIVGYTF. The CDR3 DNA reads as TGTGCCAGCAGTGCAAGAGGGGACAGACTAATAGTTGGCTACACCTTC.

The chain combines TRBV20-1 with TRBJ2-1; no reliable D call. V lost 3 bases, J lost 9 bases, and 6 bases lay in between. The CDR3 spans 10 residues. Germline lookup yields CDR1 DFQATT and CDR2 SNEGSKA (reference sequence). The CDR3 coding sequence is TGCAGTGCTAGCAGAGGTGAGCAGTTCTTC. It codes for CSASRGEQFF.

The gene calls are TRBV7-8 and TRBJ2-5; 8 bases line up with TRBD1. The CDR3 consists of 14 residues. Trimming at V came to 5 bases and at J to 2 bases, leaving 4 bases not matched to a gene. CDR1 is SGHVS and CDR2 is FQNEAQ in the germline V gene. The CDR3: CASSKGQAQETQYF. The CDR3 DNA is TGTGCCAGCAGCAAGGGACAGGCACAAGAGACCCAGTACTTC.

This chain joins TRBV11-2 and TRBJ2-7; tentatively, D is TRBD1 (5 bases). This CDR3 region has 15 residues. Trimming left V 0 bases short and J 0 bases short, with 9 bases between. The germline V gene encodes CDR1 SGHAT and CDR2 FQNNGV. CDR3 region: CASSLEYRSSYEQYF. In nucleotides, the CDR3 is TGTGCCAGCAGCTTAGAGTACAGGAGCTCCTACGAGCAGTACTTC.

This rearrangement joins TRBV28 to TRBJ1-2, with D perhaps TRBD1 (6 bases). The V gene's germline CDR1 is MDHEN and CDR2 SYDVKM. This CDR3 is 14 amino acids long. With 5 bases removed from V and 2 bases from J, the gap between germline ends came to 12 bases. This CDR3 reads CASSQPGQNYGYTF. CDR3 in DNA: TGTGCCAGCAGTCAACCGGGACAAAACTATGGCTACACCTTC.

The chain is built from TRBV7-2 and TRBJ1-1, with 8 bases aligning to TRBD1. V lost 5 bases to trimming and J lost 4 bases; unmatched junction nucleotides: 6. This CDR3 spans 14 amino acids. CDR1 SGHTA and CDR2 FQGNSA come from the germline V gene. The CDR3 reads CASSPTGGITEAFF. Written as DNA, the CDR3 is TGTGCCAGCAGCCCTACAGGGGGTATCACTGAAGCTTTCTTT. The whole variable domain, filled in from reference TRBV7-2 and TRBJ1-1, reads GAGVSQSPSNKVTEKGKDVELRCDPISGHTALYWYRQSLGQGLEFLIYFQGNSAPDKSGLPSDRFSAERTGGSVSTLTIQRTQQEDSAVYLCASSPTGGITEAFFGQGTRLTVV.

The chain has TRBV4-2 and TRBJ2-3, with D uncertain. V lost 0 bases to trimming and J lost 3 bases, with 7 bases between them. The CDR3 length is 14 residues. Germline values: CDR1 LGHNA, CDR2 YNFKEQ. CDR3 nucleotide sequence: TGTGCCAGCAGCCAAGATAGAATGACAGATACGCAGTATTTT. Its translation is CASSQDRMTDTQYF.

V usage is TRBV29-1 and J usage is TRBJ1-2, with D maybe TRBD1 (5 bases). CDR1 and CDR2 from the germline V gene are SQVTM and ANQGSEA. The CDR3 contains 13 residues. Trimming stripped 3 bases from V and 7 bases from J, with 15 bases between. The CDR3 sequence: CSVEIRAGGGYTF. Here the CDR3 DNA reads TGCAGCGTTGAGATCAGGGCAGGTGGTGGCTACACCTTC.

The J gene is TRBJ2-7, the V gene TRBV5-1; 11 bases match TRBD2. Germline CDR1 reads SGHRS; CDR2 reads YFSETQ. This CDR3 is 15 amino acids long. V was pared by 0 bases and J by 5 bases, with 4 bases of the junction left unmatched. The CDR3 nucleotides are TGCGCCAGCAGCTTGGTACTAGCGGGGGTCAACGAGCAGTACTTC. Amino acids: CASSLVLAGVNEQYF. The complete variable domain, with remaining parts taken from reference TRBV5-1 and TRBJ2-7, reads KAGVTQTPRYLIKTRGQQVTLSCSPISGHRSVSWYQQTPGQGLQFLFEYFSETQRNKGNFPGRFSGRQFSNSRSEMNVSTLELGDSALYLCASSLVLAGVNEQYFGPGTRLTVT.

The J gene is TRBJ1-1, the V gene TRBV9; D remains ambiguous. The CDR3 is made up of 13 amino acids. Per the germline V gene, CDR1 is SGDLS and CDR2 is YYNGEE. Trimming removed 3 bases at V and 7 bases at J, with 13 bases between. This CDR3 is CASSALGSLEAFF. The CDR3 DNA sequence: TGTGCCAGCAGCGCCTTGGGGAGTCTTGAAGCTTTCTTT.

For the CDR3, the DNA is TGCGCCAGCAACAGGGACTCCTACAATGAGCAGTTCTTC. This sequence encodes CASNRDSYNEQFF. This chain uses TRBV5-1 with TRBJ2-1; D perhaps matches TRBD1 (6 bases). The CDR3 has 13 residues. The V and J ends lost 6 bases and 0 bases respectively, with 7 bases between them. Germline CDR1 and CDR2: SGHRS and YFSETQ.

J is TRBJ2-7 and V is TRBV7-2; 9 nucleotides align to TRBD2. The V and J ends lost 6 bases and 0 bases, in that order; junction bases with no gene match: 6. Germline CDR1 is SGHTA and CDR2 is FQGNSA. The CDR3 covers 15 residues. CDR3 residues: CASSRTSDSSYEQYF. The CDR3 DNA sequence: TGTGCCAGCAGTCGGACTAGCGATAGCTCCTACGAGCAGTACTTC.

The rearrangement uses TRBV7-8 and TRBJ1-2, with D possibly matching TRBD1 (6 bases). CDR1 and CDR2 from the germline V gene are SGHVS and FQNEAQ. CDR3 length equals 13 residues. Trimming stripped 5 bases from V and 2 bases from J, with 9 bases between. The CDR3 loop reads CASSQTGNYGYTF. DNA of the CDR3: TGTGCCAGCAGCCAAACAGGGAACTATGGCTACACCTTC.

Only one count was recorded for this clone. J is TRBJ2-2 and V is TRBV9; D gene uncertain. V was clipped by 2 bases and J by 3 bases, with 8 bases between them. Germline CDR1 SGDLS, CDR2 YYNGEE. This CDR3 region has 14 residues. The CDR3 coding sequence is TGTGCCAGCAGCGTCGACTTTCACACCGGGGAGCTGTTTTTT. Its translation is CASSVDFHTGELFF.

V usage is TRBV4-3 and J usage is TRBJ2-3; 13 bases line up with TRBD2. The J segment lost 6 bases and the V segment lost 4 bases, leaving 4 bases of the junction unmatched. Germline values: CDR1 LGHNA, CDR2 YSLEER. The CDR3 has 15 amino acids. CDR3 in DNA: TGCGCCAGCAGCCGAGGGACTAGCGGGACGGATACGCAGTATTTT. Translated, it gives CASSRGTSGTDTQYF.

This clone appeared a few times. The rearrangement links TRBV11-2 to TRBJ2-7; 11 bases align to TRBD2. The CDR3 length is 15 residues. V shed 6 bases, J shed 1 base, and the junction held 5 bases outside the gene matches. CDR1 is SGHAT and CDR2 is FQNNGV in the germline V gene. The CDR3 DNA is TGTGCCAGCAGATTGGGACTAGCGGCATCCTACGAGCAGTACTTC. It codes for CASRLGLAASYEQYF.

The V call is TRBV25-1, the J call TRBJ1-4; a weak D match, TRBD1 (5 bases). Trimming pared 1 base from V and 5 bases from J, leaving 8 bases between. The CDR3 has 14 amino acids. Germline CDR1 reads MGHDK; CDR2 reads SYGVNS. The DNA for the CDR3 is TGTGCCAGCAGTGAATGGGGCGGAAATGAAAAACTGTTTTTT. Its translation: CASSEWGGNEKLFF.

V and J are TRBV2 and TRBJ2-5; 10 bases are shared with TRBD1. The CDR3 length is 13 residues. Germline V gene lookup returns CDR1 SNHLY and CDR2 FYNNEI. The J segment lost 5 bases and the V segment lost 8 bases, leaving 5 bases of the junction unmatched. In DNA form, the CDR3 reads TGTGCCAGCCGACAGGGGGCAGGGGAGACCCAGTACTTC. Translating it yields CASRQGAGETQYF.

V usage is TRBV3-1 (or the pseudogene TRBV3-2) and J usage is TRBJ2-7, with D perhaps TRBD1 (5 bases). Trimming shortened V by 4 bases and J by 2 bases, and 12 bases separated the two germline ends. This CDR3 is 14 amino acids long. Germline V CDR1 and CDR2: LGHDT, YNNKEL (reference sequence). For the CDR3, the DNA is TGTGCCAGCAGCCCACGGACACAAACCTACGAGCAGTACTTC. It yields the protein CASSPRTQTYEQYF.

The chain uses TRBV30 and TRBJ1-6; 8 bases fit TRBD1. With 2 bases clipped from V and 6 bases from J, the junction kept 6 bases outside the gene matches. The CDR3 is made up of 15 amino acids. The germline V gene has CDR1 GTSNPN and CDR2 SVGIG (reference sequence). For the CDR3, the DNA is TGTGCCTGGAGTAACCAGGGGGCCCCTAATTCACCCCTCCACTTT. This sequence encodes CAWSNQGAPNSPLHF. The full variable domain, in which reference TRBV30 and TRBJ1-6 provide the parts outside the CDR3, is SQTIHQWPATLVQPVGSPLSLECTVEGTSNPNLYWYRQAAGRGLQLLFYSVGIGQISSEVPQNLSASRPQDRQFILSSKKLLLSDSGFYLCAWSNQGAPNSPLHFGNGTRLTVT.

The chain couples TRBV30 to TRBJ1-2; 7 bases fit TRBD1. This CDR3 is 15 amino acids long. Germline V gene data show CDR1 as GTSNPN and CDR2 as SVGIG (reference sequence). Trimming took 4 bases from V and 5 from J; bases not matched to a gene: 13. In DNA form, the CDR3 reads TGTGCCTGGACCACACCGTTGGGGACAGCTTATGGCTACACCTTC. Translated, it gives CAWTTPLGTAYGYTF.

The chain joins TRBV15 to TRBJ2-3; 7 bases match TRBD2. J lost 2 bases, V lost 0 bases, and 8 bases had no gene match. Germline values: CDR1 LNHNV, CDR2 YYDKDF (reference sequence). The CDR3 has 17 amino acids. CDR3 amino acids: CATSRDRSGASTDTQYF. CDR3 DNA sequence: TGTGCCACCAGCAGAGATCGGAGCGGGGCCTCCACAGATACGCAGTATTTT.

Here the CDR3 reads CAISLSDSNNEKLFF. The CDR3 nucleotides read TGTGCCATCAGCCTCTCGGACAGTAATAATGAAAAACTGTTTTTT. The rearrangement joins TRBV10-3 to TRBJ1-4, with D possibly matching TRBD1 (6 bases). The CDR3 contains 15 residues. Trimming removed 6 bases at V and 4 bases at J, with 15 bases between. Germline CDR1 reads ENHRY; CDR2 reads SYGVKD.

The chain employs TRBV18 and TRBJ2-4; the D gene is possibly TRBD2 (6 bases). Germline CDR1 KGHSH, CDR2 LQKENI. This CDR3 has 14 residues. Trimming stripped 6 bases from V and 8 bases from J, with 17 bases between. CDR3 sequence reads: CASSQDMRDYIQYF. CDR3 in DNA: TGTGCCAGCTCCCAGGACATGCGGGATTACATTCAGTACTTC.